This passage covers 15 T cell receptor beta chains from one sample sequenced in a study of human T cells and chemical hapten exposure. Time point defined: patch test 2, 6 weeks after DPC sensitization. Noted treatment: therapeutic diphenylcyclopropenone sensitization with weekly scalp DPC. MiXCR, applied by TCRdb to the RACE reads, yields one record per CDR3 protein. The table includes tens of thousands of distinct CDR3 sequences, around 9.4% detected once. The sequenced sample was whole blood, obtained in connection with sensitization to the hapten diphenylcyclopropenone (DPC). Receptor source: a woman between 50 and 59 years old with alopecia areata. Some clones in this sample may be carry-over from other donors' samples.

This sequence joins TRBV7-2 and TRBJ2-7; D gene unclear. The CDR3 is 11 amino acids. Per the germline V gene, CDR1 is SGHTA and CDR2 is FQGNSA. V was shortened by 5 bases and J by 4 bases, with 6 bases between the two germline ends. DNA for the CDR3: TGTGCCAGCAGCCTCAGATACGAGCAGTACTTC. The encoded protein is CASSLRYEQYF.

This clonotype was observed at least ten times. The chain has TRBV4-2 and TRBJ2-7; 10 bases are shared with TRBD2. Unmatched junction bases numbered 6, after V lost 0 bases and J lost 4 bases. This CDR3 has 16 residues. Germline assignment: CDR1 LGHNA and CDR2 YNFKEQ. DNA for the CDR3: TGTGCCAGCAGCCAAGAGGCTAGCGGGAGAATGTACGAGCAGTACTTC. Translation: CASSQEASGRMYEQYF.

In this sample, this clonotype turned up a few times. The genes are TRBV12-3 or TRBV12-4 and TRBJ2-1, with D unclear. CDR3 size: 15 residues. Trimming cost V 5 bases and J 9 bases, with 20 bases left between them. In DNA, the CDR3 is TGTGCCAGCAGTGCTTTTCAAGGGTCCTCGGGTGAGCAGTTCTTC. This gives the protein CASSAFQGSSGEQFF.

V and J are TRBV11-2 and TRBJ2-1; 9 bases are a match to TRBD2. CDR1 and CDR2 from the germline V gene are SGHAT and FQNNGV. There are 16 residues in the CDR3. With V trimmed by 1 base and J by 4 bases, 5 bases remained unmatched. The CDR3 DNA follows: TGTGCCAGCAGCTTAGTTAGTAGCGGGAGTTACAATGAGCAGTTCTTC. It specifies CASSLVSSGSYNEQFF.

CDR3 in amino acids: CASSLVSGYNSPLHF. In DNA form, the CDR3 reads TGTGCCAGCAGCTTAGTTTCAGGGTATAATTCACCCCTCCACTTT. The V gene is TRBV11-2, the J gene TRBJ1-6; tentatively, D is TRBD1 (5 bases). The CDR3 is made up of 15 amino acids. Germline V gene sequence: CDR1 SGHAT, CDR2 FQNNGV. V was clipped by 1 base and J by 4 bases, with 8 bases between them.

The chain links TRBV18 to TRBJ2-3; no reliable D call. The tail of the sequence fits TRBJ1-5 better, so the J call may be wrong. Germline CDR1 reads KGHSH; CDR2 reads LQKENI. The CDR3 runs 13 residues. CDR3 coding DNA: TGTGCCAGCTCACTGAGGCGCACAGATACGCAGCATTTT. This sequence encodes CASSLRRTDTQHF.

This clonotype was counted ten times or more. This chain joins TRBV3-1 and TRBJ2-3; D may be TRBD2 (6 bases). The germline V gene has CDR1 LGHDT and CDR2 YNNKEL (reference sequence). The V and J ends lost 4 bases and 3 bases respectively, with 14 bases between them. The CDR3 has 15 amino acids. The CDR3 loop is CASSPRGLATDTQYF. The CDR3 DNA follows: TGTGCCAGCAGCCCCCGCGGGCTAGCGACAGATACGCAGTATTTT.

This clonotype was detected a few times. The V and J genes are TRBV14 and TRBJ1-1, with a possible D match to TRBD1 (6 bases). In germline, CDR1 is SGHDN, CDR2 FVKESK. V lost 6 bases and J lost 5, with 16 bases in between. The length of the CDR3 is 14 residues. The CDR3 protein is CASREDSRGTEAFF. CDR3 nucleotides: TGTGCCAGCAGAGAGGACAGTCGAGGGACTGAAGCTTTCTTT.

This clonotype was seen repeatedly, ten times or more. The chain recombines TRBV11-2 with TRBJ2-7; 8 positions match TRBD2. V was pared by 1 base and J by 1 base, with 0 bases of the junction left unmatched. This CDR3 spans 14 amino acids. The V gene's germline CDR1 is SGHAT and CDR2 FQNNGV. The CDR3 spells CASSLASGSYEQYF. DNA for the CDR3: TGTGCCAGCAGCTTAGCTAGCGGGTCCTACGAGCAGTACTTC.

At least ten counts were recorded for this clonotype. This sequence joins TRBV7-2 and TRBJ1-5, with TRBD1 identical over 10 bases. Germline assignment: CDR1 SGHTA and CDR2 FQGNSA. The J segment lost 6 bases and the V segment lost 3 bases, leaving 11 bases of the junction unmatched. The CDR3 covers 17 residues. The CDR3: CASSFAATGQGGQPQHF. Written as DNA, the CDR3 is TGTGCCAGCAGCTTCGCAGCGACAGGACAGGGGGGTCAGCCCCAGCATTTT.

This clonotype was seen a handful of times. This chain joins TRBV7-2 and TRBJ1-1; D is perhaps TRBD1 (6 bases). The V gene lost 5 bases and the J gene lost 11 bases, with 27 bases spanning the gap. The CDR3 sequence is 16 residues long. Germline CDR1 and CDR2: SGHTA and FQGNSA. The DNA for the CDR3 is TGTGCCAGCAGCCACTCTCAGGGGCCAAGGAGAAGTCGGGCTTTCTTT. Amino acid sequence: CASSHSQGPRRSRAFF.

This clonotype was counted many times. The chain carries TRBV7-8 and TRBJ2-7; 7 bases agree with TRBD2. The CDR3 runs 16 residues. Per germline, CDR1 SGHVS and CDR2 FQNEAQ. Trimming removed 5 bases from V and 4 bases from J; junction bases left unmatched: 14. In nucleotides, the CDR3 is TGTGCCAGCAGCCAGCAGAGCGGGGCGCTCTATTACGAGCAGTACTTC. Encoded protein: CASSQQSGALYYEQYF.

This clonotype was observed at least ten times. The rearrangement links TRBV4-2 to TRBJ2-3, with D perhaps given as TRBD1 or TRBD2 (5 bases each). This CDR3 region has 14 residues. The germline gives CDR1 LGHNA, CDR2 YNFKEQ. V was shortened by 2 bases and J by 3 bases, with 9 bases between the two germline ends. The CDR3 loop reads CASSQPGRTDTQYF. The CDR3 DNA sequence: TGTGCCAGCAGCCAACCGGGACGGACAGATACGCAGTATTTT.

The chain links TRBV6-1 to TRBJ2-2; D call uncertain. Germline V gene lookup returns CDR1 MNHNS and CDR2 SASEGT. V was trimmed by 11 bases and J by 1 base, leaving 14 bases between them. The CDR3 loop spans 14 amino acids. The CDR3 sequence is CAVLRSVNTGELFF. CDR3 bases: TGTGCCGTACTACGGTCCGTGAACACCGGGGAGCTGTTTTTT.

The chain carries TRBV6-5 and TRBJ2-3; D perhaps matches TRBD2 (6 bases). There are 13 residues in the CDR3. CDR1 MNHEY and CDR2 SVGAGI come from the germline V gene. With 7 bases removed from V and 6 bases from J, the gap between germline ends came to 14 bases. The CDR3 spells CASKDYTVDTQYF. Written as DNA, the CDR3 is TGTGCCAGCAAGGACTATACTGTGGATACGCAGTATTTT.